The clone carrying this T cell receptor beta chain occurred many times. Its antigen is unknown. The entry originates in a study of CD8 T cells in ankylosing spondylitis. Findings and limits, study-wide: Disease-linked clones were reportedly significantly enriched in matched ankylosing spondylitis synovial fluid. Reactive arthritis synovial fluid and blood previously showed some of these motif variants. One TCR beta motif, made up of roughly 8 highly homologous variants, appeared characteristic of ankylosing spondylitis blood.

The CDR3 contains 14 residues. CDR1 is SGHRS, CDR2 YFSETQ, per germline. V lost 4 bases and J 7 bases, leaving 17 bases between the germline ends. Molecular-barcoded quantitative 5'-RACE produced these TCR beta libraries. In TCRdb, the 5' RACE reads were re-called with MiXCR into one record per CDR3 protein. The table shows about 52,000 distinct CDR3 sequences, with 6.5% to 8% occurring only once. The receptor was derived from a female donor with ankylosing spondylitis or in good health (not recorded which). The sequenced sample was blood, either unsorted or a sorted T cell fraction (not recorded which). The chain is built from TRBV5-1 and TRBJ1-1, with D maybe TRBD1 (5 bases). The DNA for the CDR3 is TGCGCCAGCAGCGTCCAGGGCCGAAATAATGAAGCTTTCTTT. This codes for CASSVQGRNNEAFF.